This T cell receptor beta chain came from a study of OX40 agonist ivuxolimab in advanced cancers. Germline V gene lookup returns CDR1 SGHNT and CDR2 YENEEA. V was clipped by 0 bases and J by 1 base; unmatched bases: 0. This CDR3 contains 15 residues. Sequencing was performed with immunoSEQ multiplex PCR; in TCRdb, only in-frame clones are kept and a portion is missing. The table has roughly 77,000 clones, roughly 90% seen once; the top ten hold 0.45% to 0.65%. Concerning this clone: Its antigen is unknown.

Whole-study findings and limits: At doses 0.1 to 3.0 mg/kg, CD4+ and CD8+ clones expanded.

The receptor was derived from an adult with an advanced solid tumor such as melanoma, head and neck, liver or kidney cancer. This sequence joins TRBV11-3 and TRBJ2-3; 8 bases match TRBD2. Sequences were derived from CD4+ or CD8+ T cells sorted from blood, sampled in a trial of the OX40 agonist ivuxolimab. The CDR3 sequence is CASSLDGGGTDTQYF. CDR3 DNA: TGTGCCAGCAGCTTAGACGGGGGGGGCACAGATACGCAGTATTTT.